This T cell receptor (beta chain) originates from a study of shared clonotypes between healthy human individuals. As for the study in general: A couple of women and a few men aged 18 to 49 made up the donors. Three plates were used per donor for CD4 naive, three for CD4 memory, two for CD8 naive and one for CD8 memory. Study-wide findings and caveats: When naive CD4 clonotypes were compared across several donors, about 4.8% were shared.

The assay ran at deep level. TCRdb's table, derived via immunoSEQ multiplex PCR, lists solely in-frame clones and lacks some. The sample has more than 150,000 clones, 90% to 95% seen once. Regarding this clone: Its specificity is not known.

The length of the CDR3 is 16 residues. Trimming pared 4 bases from V and 3 bases from J, leaving 16 bases between. The V gene's germline CDR1 is SGHTA and CDR2 FQGNSA. The chain combines TRBV7-2 with TRBJ1-3; the D is unclear. The sequence came from a woman in her twenties or thirties in good health. Sequencing input: naive CD4+ T cells sorted from blood. Subset given: CD45RA+ positively selected. CDR3 coding DNA: TGTGCCAGCAGCTCGCTCGGAGCGGGTCGTGGAAACACCATATATTTT. This gives the protein CASSSLGAGRGNTIYF.